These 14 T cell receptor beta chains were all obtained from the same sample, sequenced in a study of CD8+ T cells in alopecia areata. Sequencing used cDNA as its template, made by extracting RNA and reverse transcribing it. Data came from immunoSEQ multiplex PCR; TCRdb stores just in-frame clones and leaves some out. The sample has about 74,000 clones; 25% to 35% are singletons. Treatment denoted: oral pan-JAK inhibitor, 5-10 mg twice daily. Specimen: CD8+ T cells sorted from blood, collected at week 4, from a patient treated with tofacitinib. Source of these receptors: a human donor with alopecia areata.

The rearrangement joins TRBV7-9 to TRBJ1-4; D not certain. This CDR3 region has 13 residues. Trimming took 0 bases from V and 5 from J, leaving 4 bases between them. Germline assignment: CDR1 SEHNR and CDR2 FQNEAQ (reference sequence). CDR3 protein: CASSLALNEKLFF. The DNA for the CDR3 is TGTGCCAGCAGCTTAGCACTAAATGAAAAACTGTTTTTT.

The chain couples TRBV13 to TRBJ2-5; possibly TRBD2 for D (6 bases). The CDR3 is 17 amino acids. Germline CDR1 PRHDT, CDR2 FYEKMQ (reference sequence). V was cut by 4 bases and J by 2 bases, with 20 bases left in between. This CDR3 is CASSSNHGVAEQETQYF. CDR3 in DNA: TGTGCCAGCAGCTCAAACCATGGGGTAGCGGAACAAGAGACCCAGTACTTC.

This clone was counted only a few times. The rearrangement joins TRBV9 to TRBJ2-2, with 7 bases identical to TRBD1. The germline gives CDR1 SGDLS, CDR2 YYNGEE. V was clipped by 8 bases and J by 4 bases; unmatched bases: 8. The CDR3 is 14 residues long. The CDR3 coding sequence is TGTGCCAGTGGGGACAGATTTGTCACCGGGGAGCTGTTTTTT. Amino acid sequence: CASGDRFVTGELFF. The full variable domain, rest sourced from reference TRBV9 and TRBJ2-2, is DSGVTQTPKHLITATGQRVTLRCSPRSGDLSVYWYQQSLDQGLQFLIQYYNGEERAKGNILERFSAQQFPDLHSELNLSSLELGDSALYFCASGDRFVTGELFFGEGSRLTVL.

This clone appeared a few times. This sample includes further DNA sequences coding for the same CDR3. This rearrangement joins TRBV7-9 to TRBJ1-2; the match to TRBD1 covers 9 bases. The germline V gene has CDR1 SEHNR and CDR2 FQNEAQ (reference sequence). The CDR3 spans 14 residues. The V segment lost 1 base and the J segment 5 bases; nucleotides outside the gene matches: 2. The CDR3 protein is CASSLGGQGYGYTF. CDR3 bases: TGTGCCAGCAGCTTAGGGGGACAGGGTTATGGCTACACCTTC.

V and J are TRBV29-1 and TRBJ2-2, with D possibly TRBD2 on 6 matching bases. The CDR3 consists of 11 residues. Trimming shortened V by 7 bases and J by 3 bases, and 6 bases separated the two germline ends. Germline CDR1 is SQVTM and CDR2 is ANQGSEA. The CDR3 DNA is TGCAGCGGGGGGGACACCGGGGAGCTGTTTTTT. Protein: CSGGDTGELFF.

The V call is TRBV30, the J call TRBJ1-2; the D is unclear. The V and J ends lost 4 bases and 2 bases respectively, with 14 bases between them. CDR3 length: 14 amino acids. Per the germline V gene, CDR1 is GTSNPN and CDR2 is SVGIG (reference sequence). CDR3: CAWTRDRVNYGYTF. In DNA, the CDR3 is TGTGCCTGGACTCGCGATAGGGTCAACTATGGCTACACCTTC. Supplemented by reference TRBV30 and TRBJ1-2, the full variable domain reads SQTIHQWPATLVQPVGSPLSLECTVEGTSNPNLYWYRQAAGRGLQLLFYSVGIGQISSEVPQNLSASRPQDRQFILSSKKLLLSDSGFYLCAWTRDRVNYGYTFGSGTRLTVV.

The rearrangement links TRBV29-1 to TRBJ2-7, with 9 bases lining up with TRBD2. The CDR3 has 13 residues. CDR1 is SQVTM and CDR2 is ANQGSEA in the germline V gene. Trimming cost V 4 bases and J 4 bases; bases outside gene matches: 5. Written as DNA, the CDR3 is TGCAGCGTTGGCCCTAGCGGGACTTACGAGCAGTACTTC. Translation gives CSVGPSGTYEQYF.

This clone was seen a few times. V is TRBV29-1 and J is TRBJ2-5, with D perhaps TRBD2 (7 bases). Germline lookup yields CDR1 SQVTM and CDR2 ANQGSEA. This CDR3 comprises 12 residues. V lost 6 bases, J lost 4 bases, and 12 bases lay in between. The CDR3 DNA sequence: TGCAGCGTACCAGGGGAGGGAGAGACCCAGTACTTC. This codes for CSVPGEGETQYF. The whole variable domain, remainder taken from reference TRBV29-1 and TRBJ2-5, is SAVISQKPSRDICQRGTSLTIQCQVDSQVTMMFWYRQQPGQSLTLIATANQGSEATYESGFVIDKFPISRPNLTFSTLTVSNMSPEDSSIYLCSVPGEGETQYFGPGTRLLVL.

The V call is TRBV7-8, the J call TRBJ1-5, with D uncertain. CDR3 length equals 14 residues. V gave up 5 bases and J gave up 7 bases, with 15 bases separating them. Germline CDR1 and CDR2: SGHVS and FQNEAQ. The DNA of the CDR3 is TGTGCCAGCAGCCCTAAGGTGGCGGAACAGCCCCAGCATTTT. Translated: CASSPKVAEQPQHF.

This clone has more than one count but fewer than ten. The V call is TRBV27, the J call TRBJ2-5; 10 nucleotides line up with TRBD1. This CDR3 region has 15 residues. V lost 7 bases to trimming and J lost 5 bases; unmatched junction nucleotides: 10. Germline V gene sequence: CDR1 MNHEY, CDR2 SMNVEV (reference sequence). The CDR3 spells CASTTRGQGIETQYF. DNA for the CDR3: TGTGCCAGCACCACCCGGGGACAGGGGATCGAGACCCAGTACTTC.

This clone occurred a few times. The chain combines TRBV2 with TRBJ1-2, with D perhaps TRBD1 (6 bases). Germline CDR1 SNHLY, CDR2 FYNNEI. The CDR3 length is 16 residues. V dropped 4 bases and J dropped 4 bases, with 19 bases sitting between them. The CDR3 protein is CASSVRDPTTGYGYTF. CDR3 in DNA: TGTGCCAGCAGTGTACGGGACCCCACGACAGGCTATGGCTACACCTTC.

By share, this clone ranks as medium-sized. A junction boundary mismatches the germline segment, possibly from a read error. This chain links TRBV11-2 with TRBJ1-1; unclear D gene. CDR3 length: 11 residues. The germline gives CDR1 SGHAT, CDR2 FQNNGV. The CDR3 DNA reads TGTGCCAGCAGTTTAGGGTCAACGGCTTTCTTT. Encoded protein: CASSLGSTAFF.

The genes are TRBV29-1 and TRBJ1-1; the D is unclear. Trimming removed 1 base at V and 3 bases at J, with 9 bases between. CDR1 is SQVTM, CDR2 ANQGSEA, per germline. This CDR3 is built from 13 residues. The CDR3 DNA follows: TGCAGCGTTGAAGGGGTATCCGACACTGAAGCTTTCTTT. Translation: CSVEGVSDTEAFF.

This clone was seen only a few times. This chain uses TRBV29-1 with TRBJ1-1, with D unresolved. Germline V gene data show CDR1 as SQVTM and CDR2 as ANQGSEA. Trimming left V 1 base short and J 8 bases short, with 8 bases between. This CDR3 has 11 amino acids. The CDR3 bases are TGCAGCGTTGAAGTCCGCTTCGAAGCTTTCTTT. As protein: CSVEVRFEAFF.